The 11 T cell receptor beta chains reported below all come from one sample, sequenced in a study of T cells in localized non-small cell lung cancer. Using immunoSEQ multiplex PCR, the repertoire was profiled, and TCRdb retains in-frame clones only, with some absent. Among approximately 31,000 clones, approximately 88% were seen once, and the ten largest hold 2.5% to 3.5%. The source material was peripheral blood, sampled before any cancer treatment. The origin of the receptors is a female donor at least 60 years old with stage I lung adenocarcinoma.

The chain is built from TRBV28 and TRBJ2-7; 10 nucleotides align to TRBD2. V dropped 10 bases and J dropped 2; count of bases not matched to a gene: 2. CDR3 length equals 12 residues. The germline CDR1 and CDR2 sequences are MDHEN and SYDVKM. DNA of the CDR3: TGTGCCACCGGACTAGCGGCCTACGAGCAGTACTTC. It specifies CATGLAAYEQYF.

In this sample, this clone turned up a few times. The chain joins TRBV2 to TRBJ2-7; 15 nucleotides line up with TRBD2. Germline values: CDR1 SNHLY, CDR2 FYNNEI. V dropped 4 bases and J dropped 6; count of bases not matched to a gene: 1. The CDR3 is 14 amino acids. This CDR3 is CASSVGLAGGEQYF. The CDR3 coding sequence is TGTGCCAGCAGTGTGGGACTAGCGGGAGGCGAGCAGTACTTC.

The rearrangement links TRBV9 to TRBJ2-1; TRBD2 matches 13 bases. The CDR3 runs to 16 residues. V gave up 4 bases and J gave up 6 bases; unmatched junction bases: 7. Germline assignment: CDR1 SGDLS and CDR2 YYNGEE. DNA for the CDR3: TGTGCCAGCAGCCCTCCGGGGACTAGCGGGACCAATGAGCAGTTCTTC. Protein sequence: CASSPPGTSGTNEQFF.

The V and J genes are TRBV7-6 and TRBJ2-1, with unresolved D. Germline-derived CDR1 and CDR2 are SGHVS and FNYEAQ. Trimming cost V 2 bases and J 5 bases, with 7 bases left between them. The CDR3 is 13 residues long. The CDR3 region has the DNA TGTGCCAGCAGCTTAAGACTCAACAATGAGCAGTTCTTC. Its protein is CASSLRLNNEQFF.

The chain couples TRBV2 to TRBJ1-3, with 7 bases matching TRBD1. There are 14 residues in the CDR3. CDR1 and CDR2 (germline): SNHLY, FYNNEI. With 4 bases clipped from V and 3 bases from J, the junction kept 3 bases outside the gene matches. As DNA, the CDR3 is TGTGCCAGCAGTGCCACAGGGGTTGGAAACACCATATATTTT. Amino acid sequence: CASSATGVGNTIYF.

The chain joins TRBV18 to TRBJ2-5; weak D call: TRBD1 (5 bases). Germline V gives CDR1 KGHSH, CDR2 LQKENI. The CDR3 totals 14 residues. The V end was cut by 1 base, the J end by 5 bases, with 11 bases between. The CDR3 here is CASSPQGLGETQYF. For the CDR3, the DNA is TGTGCCAGCTCACCACAGGGGCTCGGGGAGACCCAGTACTTC.

The gene calls are TRBV7-9 and TRBJ2-7; 8 bases agree with TRBD1. Germline lookup yields CDR1 SEHNR and CDR2 FQNEAQ (reference sequence). The CDR3 runs to 16 residues. Unmatched junction bases numbered 11, after V lost 5 bases and J lost 2 bases. The CDR3, as DNA: TGTGCCAGCAGCCCTCAGGGGGCGATGCCTCCCTACGAGCAGTACTTC. Protein product: CASSPQGAMPPYEQYF.

This CDR3 is CASSPSTGFTEQYF. The CDR3 DNA sequence: TGTGCCAGCTCACCTTCCACAGGGTTCACCGAGCAGTACTTC. This chain connects TRBV18 to TRBJ2-7, with D possibly being TRBD1 (6 bases). The germline V and J ends were trimmed by 3 bases and 6 bases, with 15 bases remaining between them. Germline V lookup: CDR1 KGHSH, CDR2 LQKENI. There are 14 residues in the CDR3.

The V and J genes are TRBV18 and TRBJ2-5; the D is unclear. The CDR3 runs to 14 residues. Germline loops: CDR1 KGHSH, CDR2 LQKENI. V shed 1 base and J shed 0 bases, with 6 bases lying between them. The CDR3 sequence is CASSPRAHQETQYF. CDR3 sequence (DNA): TGTGCCAGCTCACCACGGGCACACCAAGAGACCCAGTACTTC.

The chain couples TRBV7-8 to TRBJ2-3; 9 nucleotides match TRBD2. Germline CDR1 SGHVS, CDR2 FQNEAQ. The CDR3 runs to 15 residues. Losses at the gene ends were 2 bases for V and 3 bases for J; bases not matched to a gene: 3. CDR3 loop: CASSLLAGLTDTQYF. The CDR3 bases are TGTGCCAGCAGCTTACTAGCGGGATTAACAGATACGCAGTATTTT.

The rearrangement joins TRBV6-5 to TRBJ2-3; TRBD1 matches 8 bases. The ends lost 2 bases at V and 0 bases at J; junction bases unmatched: 1. Per germline, CDR1 MNHEY and CDR2 SVGAGI. This CDR3 comprises 15 residues. In DNA, the CDR3 is TGTGCCAGCAGTTACAGGACAGGGAGCACAGATACGCAGTATTTT. This codes for CASSYRTGSTDTQYF.